A single sample gave rise to the 21 T cell receptor beta chains below, sequenced in a study of PD-1 blockade in classical Hodgkin lymphoma. Measured with immunoSEQ multiplex PCR; TCRdb has only the in-frame clones, and not every one. In the table there are 25,000 to 35,000 clones, roughly four fifths of which are singletons. The time point here: cycle 4 day 1 (C4D1), after less than 7 weeks of nivolumab. Every patient relapsed after autologous stem cell transplantation, and brentuximab vedotin exposure varied. Negative magnetic selection isolated CD4+ T cells from thawed PBMCs. The material sequenced was CD4+ T cells from blood, taken before the fourth cycle of nivolumab. Source of these receptors: a human donor with classical Hodgkin lymphoma.

The V and J genes are TRBV12-5 and TRBJ1-1, with 9 bases lining up with TRBD1. The V gene end was trimmed by 7 bases and the J gene end by 10 bases; junction bases not matched to a gene: 10. CDR3 length: 13 amino acids. CDR1 is LGHNT, CDR2 FRNRAP, per germline. The CDR3 DNA reads TGTGCTAGTGTCCACGGGACAGGGTTTAGAGCTTTCTTT. This codes for CASVHGTGFRAFF.

This chain connects TRBV28 to TRBJ2-1; 12 nucleotides align to TRBD2. The ends lost 3 bases at V and 10 bases at J; junction bases unmatched: 13. CDR3 size: 17 residues. Germline CDR1 MDHEN, CDR2 SYDVKM. This CDR3 is CASSLPFLAGGVVEQFF. CDR3 DNA sequence: TGTGCCAGCAGTTTGCCCTTCCTAGCGGGAGGGGTTGTAGAGCAGTTCTTC.

The table lists this clone with a few counts. The CDR3 sequence is CASSSGTISGYTF. The CDR3 DNA is TGTGCCAGCAGCTCCGGGACCATCTCTGGCTACACCTTC. J is TRBJ1-2 and V is TRBV5-6; a weak D match, TRBD1 (5 bases). The CDR3 runs 13 residues. Germline CDR1 SGHDT, CDR2 YYEEEE. V was cut by 3 bases and J by 7 bases, with 13 bases left in between.

A note on this clone: The same CDR3 also results from other DNA sequences found in this sample. The chain is built from TRBV29-1 and TRBJ2-7; 11 bases are shared with TRBD1. This CDR3 is built from 13 residues. The ends lost 3 bases at V and 2 bases at J; junction bases unmatched: 0. Germline V CDR1 and CDR2: SQVTM, ANQGSEA. Here the CDR3 DNA reads TGCAGCGTTGAGGGACAGGGGGCCTACGAGCAGTACTTC. Translation gives CSVEGQGAYEQYF.

This clone was detected once. This chain uses TRBV6-6 with TRBJ1-2; 9 positions agree with TRBD1. Per the germline V gene, CDR1 is MNHNY and CDR2 is SVGAGI (reference sequence). The length of the CDR3 is 14 residues. V lost 6 bases, J lost 8 bases, and 10 bases stayed unmatched. The CDR3 here is CASSPLQGAGGYTF. CDR3 DNA: TGTGCCAGCAGCCCCCTACAGGGGGCAGGAGGCTACACCTTC.

The V gene is TRBV6-5, the J gene TRBJ1-1, with a weak D call TRBD1 (6 bases). V shed 4 bases and J shed 0 bases, with 9 bases lying between them. The CDR3 totals 14 residues. Germline V CDR1 and CDR2: MNHEY, SVGAGI. CDR3 bases: TGTGCCAGCAGTTGGGGGCGGTTGAACACTGAAGCTTTCTTT. Its translation: CASSWGRLNTEAFF.

In this sample, this clone turned up a few times. The J gene is TRBJ2-7, the V gene TRBV5-1; TRBD1 aligns across 7 bases. This CDR3 is built from 16 residues. Germline V gene lookup returns CDR1 SGHRS and CDR2 YFSETQ. With V trimmed by 4 bases and J by 0 bases, 10 bases remained unmatched. For the CDR3, the DNA is TGCGCCAGCAGCACCCGGGACAGCTTTAGCTCCTACGAGCAGTACTTC. Its protein is CASSTRDSFSSYEQYF.

The gene calls are TRBV6-6 and TRBJ2-7; no definite D call. Germline lookup yields CDR1 MNHNY and CDR2 SVGAGI (reference sequence). The CDR3 sequence is 13 residues long. V lost 7 bases and J 0 bases, leaving 10 bases between the germline ends. Written as DNA, the CDR3 is TGTGCCAGCATGACGGGTAGCTCCTACGAGCAGTACTTC. It specifies CASMTGSSYEQYF.

The chain links TRBV5-6 to TRBJ2-2; TRBD1 might be the D (6 bases). CDR3 length equals 15 residues. The germline V gene encodes CDR1 SGHDT and CDR2 YYEEEE. Trimming cost V 2 bases and J 2 bases, with 10 bases left between them. CDR3 loop: CASSFLQGNTGELFF. The CDR3 DNA sequence: TGTGCCAGCAGCTTCCTACAGGGTAACACCGGGGAGCTGTTTTTT.

The rearrangement links TRBV5-1 to TRBJ1-4; 9 bases fit TRBD1. The germline CDR1 and CDR2 sequences are SGHRS and YFSETQ. The junction had 6 bases not matched to a gene; V was cut back by 4 bases and J by 5 bases. There are 15 residues in the CDR3. The chain's CDR3 is CASSDWTGVNEKLFF. As DNA, the CDR3 is TGCGCCAGCAGCGACTGGACAGGGGTGAATGAAAAACTGTTTTTT.

Only one count was recorded for this clone. This rearrangement joins TRBV4-2 to TRBJ2-6; perhaps TRBD1 as D (6 bases). CDR3 size: 17 residues. Trimming pared 4 bases from V and 0 bases from J, leaving 13 bases between. Germline values: CDR1 LGHNA, CDR2 YNFKEQ. The CDR3 here is CASSRTRQVSGANVLTF. DNA of the CDR3: TGTGCCAGCAGCCGGACGAGACAGGTCTCTGGGGCCAACGTCCTGACTTTC.

The chain joins TRBV7-9 to TRBJ2-5; possibly TRBD2 for D (5 bases). Between the trimmed V and J ends, which lost 7 bases and 4 bases, there was a span of 22 bases. The CDR3 is made up of 16 amino acids. CDR1 is SEHNR and CDR2 is FQNEAQ in the germline V gene (reference sequence). The CDR3 loop is CASISSGGLFLETQYF. The CDR3 DNA sequence: TGTGCCAGCATCTCCTCAGGAGGACTTTTCTTAGAGACCCAGTACTTC.

This clone occurred a few times. The genes are TRBV18 and TRBJ2-5, with 8 bases matching TRBD2. CDR1 and CDR2 from the germline V gene are KGHSH and LQKENI. The CDR3 consists of 15 residues. V trimming: 3 bases; J trimming: 2 bases; junction bases outside the gene matches: 5. The CDR3 sequence is CASSPPSGGQETQYF. The CDR3 coding sequence is TGTGCCAGCTCACCTCCCAGCGGGGGTCAAGAGACCCAGTACTTC.

The rearrangement uses TRBV5-1 and TRBJ2-7, with D perhaps matching TRBD1 (5 bases). V was shortened by 1 base and J by 7 bases, with 9 bases between the two germline ends. CDR1 SGHRS and CDR2 YFSETQ come from the germline V gene. The CDR3 totals 12 residues. The CDR3: CASSLNTGEQYF. In DNA form, the CDR3 reads TGCGCCAGCAGCTTGAATACAGGAGAGCAGTACTTC.

The rearrangement joins TRBV30 to TRBJ1-3; D unclear. V gave up 4 bases and J gave up 1 base, with 5 bases separating them. The CDR3 is 12 residues long. Germline values: CDR1 GTSNPN, CDR2 SVGIG (reference sequence). As DNA, the CDR3 is TGTGCCTGGACGGTGTCTGGAAACACCATATATTTT. Translated: CAWTVSGNTIYF.

The chain combines TRBV19 with TRBJ2-2, with D tentatively TRBD1 or TRBD2 (6 bases each). CDR1 is LNHDA, CDR2 SQIVND, per germline (reference sequence). The length of the CDR3 is 16 residues. V was clipped by 4 bases and J by 2 bases, with 14 bases between them. For the CDR3, the DNA is TGTGCCAGTAGTACAAATGGGGGGACAAACACCGGGGAGCTGTTTTTT. It yields the protein CASSTNGGTNTGELFF.

The V gene is TRBV28, the J gene TRBJ2-7; 8 positions match TRBD1. The CDR3 length is 13 residues. Germline loops: CDR1 MDHEN, CDR2 SYDVKM. With 10 bases clipped from V and 5 bases from J, the junction kept 10 bases outside the gene matches. The CDR3 DNA reads TGTGCCACCCGACGGACAGGGTACCACGAGCAGTACTTC. This sequence encodes CATRRTGYHEQYF.

This chain connects TRBV9 to TRBJ2-2; 7 bases align to TRBD1. Looked up from germline, CDR1 is SGDLS and CDR2 is YYNGEE. J was trimmed by 5 bases and V by 4 bases; bases with no gene match: 8. The CDR3 is made up of 15 amino acids. CDR3 nucleotides: TGTGCCAGCAGCCCGCGACAGGGTTGGACCGGGGAGCTGTTTTTT. Protein product: CASSPRQGWTGELFF.

The rearrangement links TRBV7-9 to TRBJ2-5; D is perhaps TRBD1 or TRBD2 (5 bases each). The CDR3 spans 14 residues. Trimming took off 4 bases at V and 7 bases at J, with 16 bases between the two ends. Germline lookup yields CDR1 SEHNR and CDR2 FQNEAQ (reference sequence). The CDR3 DNA follows: TGTGCCAGCAGCTCAAGGGACCGTCCGACGACCCAGTACTTC. This codes for CASSSRDRPTTQYF.

This clone was detected once. The chain combines TRBV7-3 with TRBJ2-7; unclear D gene. Germline assignment: CDR1 SGHTA and CDR2 FQGTGA. V was shortened by 7 bases and J by 2 bases, with 9 bases between the two germline ends. This CDR3 region has 12 residues. CDR3 bases: TGTGCCAGCATCGTTGAGGCCTACGAGCAGTACTTC. It encodes CASIVEAYEQYF.

This clone was detected once. V and J are TRBV6-5 and TRBJ1-2; 7 nucleotides align to TRBD1. Germline CDR1 and CDR2: MNHEY and SVGAGI. This CDR3 spans 16 amino acids. V lost 2 bases, J lost 0 bases, and 6 bases stayed unmatched. CDR3 DNA sequence: TGTGCCAGCAGTTACCGACAGGGACCTTCTAACTATGGCTACACCTTC. This encodes CASSYRQGPSNYGYTF.